This TCR beta chain was observed in a study of human T cells and chemical hapten exposure. For the study at large: Sensitization involved placing 2% DPC onto a roughly 2 cm by roughly 2 cm region of upper inner arm skin. The study, taken as a whole, reports: TCRs whose frequency exceeded 1 in 1000 remained the same following DPC sensitization. Patch test scores rose with PT1 expanded TCR counts, a positive correlation.

A single record per CDR3 protein comes from TCRdb applying MiXCR to the RACE reads. The sample holds 150,000 to 200,000 distinct CDR3 sequences, around 30% seen once. The time point: pre-sensitization, week 0. Treatment indicated: therapeutic diphenylcyclopropenone sensitization with weekly scalp DPC. The authors' total RNA extraction used unfractionated whole blood. About this clonotype: Its specificity is unknown.

The length of the CDR3 is 15 residues. The V gene lost 3 bases and the J gene lost 2 bases, with 13 bases spanning the gap. Germline lookup yields CDR1 SGHRS and CDR2 YFSETQ. This specimen consisted of whole blood, obtained in connection with sensitization to the hapten diphenylcyclopropenone (DPC). The sequence was obtained from a woman aged 30 to 39 with alopecia areata. Some clones in this sample may be carry-over from other donors' samples. The gene calls are TRBV5-1 and TRBJ2-3, with a possible D match to TRBD1 (6 bases). The CDR3 sequence is CASSWAGTTTDTQYF. CDR3 bases: TGCGCCAGCAGCTGGGCCGGGACAACCACAGATACGCAGTATTTT.